Reported below is one T cell receptor beta chain. As yet, its antigen is unknown. This specimen belongs to a study of CD8+ T cells in alopecia areata. TCR sequencing used cDNA made by reverse transcription of extracted RNA. The data were produced by immunoSEQ multiplex PCR, yet TCRdb's version contains in-frame clones alone and is incomplete. The sample lists 170,000 or so clones, 59% occurring once. Study results and limitations: Scalp data also include sequences from resident alphabeta T cells of normal skin. Scalp lesions, especially in alopecia totalis/universalis, had higher clonality than normal scalp.

This CDR3 has 12 residues. Germline assignment: CDR1 SQVTM and CDR2 ANQGSEA. Trimming stripped 6 bases from V and 5 bases from J, with 13 bases between. The V gene is TRBV29-1, the J gene TRBJ1-2; TRBD1 is a possible D gene (6 bases). The source is a human donor with alopecia areata. The specimen was CD4+ T cells sorted from blood, collected at week 0. CDR3 residues: CSVGTSFYGYTF. The CDR3 DNA reads as TGCAGCGTAGGGACATCATTTTATGGCTACACCTTC.